What follows are 13 T cell receptor beta chains derived from one specimen sequenced in a study of CD8+ T cells in alopecia areata. The treatment was: oral pan-JAK inhibitor, 5-10 mg twice daily. In each case, RNA was isolated and then reverse transcribed into cDNA as the sequencing template. The assay was immunoSEQ multiplex PCR, and TCRdb's table has in-frame clones only and misses some. The data show 100,000 to 150,000 clones, around 60% seen once. The sample in question was CD4+ T cells sorted from blood, obtained at week 4, from a patient treated with tofacitinib. The source of these receptors is a human donor with alopecia areata.

The chain uses TRBV10-3 and TRBJ1-2; TRBD1 aligns across 9 bases. The CDR3 covers 18 residues. V lost 5 bases to trimming and J lost 3 bases; unmatched junction nucleotides: 16. Germline assignment: CDR1 ENHRY and CDR2 SYGVKD. CDR3 nucleotides: TGTGCCATCAGTTCTCCACCGGGACAGGGAGTTGGGGACTATGGCTACACCTTC. It specifies CAISSPPGQGVGDYGYTF.

V is TRBV20-1 and J is TRBJ2-1; a possible D gene is TRBD1 (6 bases). Germline CDR1 reads DFQATT; CDR2 reads SNEGSKA (reference sequence). The CDR3 runs to 11 residues. Trimming removed 8 bases from V and 5 bases from J, with 10 bases in between. The CDR3 is CSTDRHNEQFF. DNA of the CDR3: TGCAGTACGGACAGACACAATGAGCAGTTCTTC.

This clone turned up a few times. The chain joins TRBV27 to TRBJ2-6, with D unclear. Looked up from germline, CDR1 is MNHEY and CDR2 is SMNVEV (reference sequence). V lost 6 bases and J lost 2, with 17 bases in between. There are 17 residues in the CDR3. The CDR3 loop reads CASSRRIDGTGANVLTF. For the CDR3, the DNA is TGTGCCAGCAGCCGAAGGATAGACGGTACTGGGGCCAACGTCCTGACTTTC. Complete variable domain (other parts from reference TRBV27 and TRBJ2-6): EAQVTQNPRYLITVTGKKLTVTCSQNMNHEYMSWYRQDPGLGLRQIYYSMNVEVTDKGDVPEGYKVSRKEKRNFPLILESPSPNQTSLYFCASSRRIDGTGANVLTFGAGSRLTVL.

DNA for the CDR3: TGTGCCAGCAGCCAACGGATTCTCGGGGGGCGCGACACTGAAGCTTTCTTT. Amino acid sequence: CASSQRILGGRDTEAFF. J is TRBJ1-1 and V is TRBV14; a weak D match, TRBD1 (6 bases). Germline loops: CDR1 SGHDN, CDR2 FVKESK. Trimming took off 2 bases at V and 3 bases at J, with 19 bases between the two ends. The CDR3 extends over 17 amino acids.

The J gene is TRBJ1-2, the V gene TRBV5-1, with a tentative D call TRBD1 (5 bases). Germline V gene data show CDR1 as SGHRS and CDR2 as YFSETQ. Between the trimmed V and J ends, which lost 1 base and 6 bases, there was a span of 19 bases. The CDR3 has 16 residues. As DNA, the CDR3 is TGCGCCAGCAGCTTGTCAATTGGGGGACGAATGGATGGCTACACCTTC. This codes for CASSLSIGGRMDGYTF.

This clone was detected ten times or more. The CDR3 here is CASSYKREGEQYF. The CDR3 DNA is TGTGCCAGCAGTTATAAGCGGGAGGGCGAGCAGTACTTC. The rearrangement uses TRBV7-2 and TRBJ2-7; 10 positions agree with TRBD2. This CDR3 contains 13 residues. V lost 6 bases, J lost 6 bases, and 5 bases stayed unmatched. CDR1 is SGHTA and CDR2 is FQGNSA in the germline V gene.

V and J are TRBV7-9 and TRBJ2-7; D may be TRBD1 (6 bases). V lost 6 bases to trimming and J lost 3 bases, with 12 bases between them. CDR1 and CDR2 from the germline V gene are SEHNR and FQNEAQ (reference sequence). The length of the CDR3 is 13 residues. The CDR3 sequence is CASSFGQYYEQYF. Here the CDR3 DNA reads TGTGCCAGCAGTTTCGGACAGTACTACGAGCAGTACTTC.

This chain connects TRBV27 to TRBJ2-1; D is unclear. The CDR3 is 12 residues long. Germline V gives CDR1 MNHEY, CDR2 SMNVEV (reference sequence). V was trimmed by 4 bases and J by 8 bases, leaving 9 bases between them. The CDR3 bases are TGTGCCAGCAGTTCCTATATCGATGAGCAGTTCTTC. It yields the protein CASSSYIDEQFF.

This clone was found a few times. The chain has TRBV7-2 and TRBJ1-3; D not resolved. Trimming took 5 bases from V and 4 from J, leaving 9 bases between them. Germline values: CDR1 SGHTA, CDR2 FQGNSA. CDR3 length: 13 amino acids. The CDR3 spells CASSAQDGNTIYF. CDR3 in DNA: TGTGCCAGCAGCGCCCAGGACGGAAACACCATATATTTT.

V is TRBV5-8 and J is TRBJ2-6; D is undetermined. The CDR3 totals 13 residues. The V and J ends lost 5 bases and 3 bases respectively, with 6 bases between them. The germline CDR1 and CDR2 sequences are SGHTS and YDEGEE. CDR3 DNA: TGTGCCAGCAGTGGTGGTGGGGCCAACGTCCTGACTTTC. Residues: CASSGGGANVLTF.

Only a few counts were recorded for this clone. The chain recombines TRBV29-1 with TRBJ2-1; 7 bases agree with TRBD2. After removal of 2 bases from V and 7 bases from J, the junction contained 5 bases not matched to a gene. This CDR3 contains 13 residues. Germline CDR1 and CDR2: SQVTM and ANQGSEA. The CDR3 here is CSVEPSGMNEQFF. The CDR3 nucleotides read TGCAGCGTTGAACCTAGCGGCATGAATGAGCAGTTCTTC.

This sequence joins TRBV29-1 and TRBJ1-2; 10 bases agree with TRBD1. J lost 1 base, V lost 4 bases, and 9 bases had no gene match. The germline V gene has CDR1 SQVTM and CDR2 ANQGSEA. The CDR3 is made up of 16 amino acids. CDR3 DNA sequence: TGCAGCGTTGGGGGGACAGGGGTATGGGGTAACTATGGCTACACCTTC. Encoded protein: CSVGGTGVWGNYGYTF.

This clone was observed a handful of times. The chain employs TRBV30 and TRBJ2-1; 7 bases agree with TRBD2. Per germline, CDR1 GTSNPN and CDR2 SVGIG (reference sequence). After removal of 6 bases from V and 9 bases from J, the junction contained 17 bases not matched to a gene. The CDR3 loop spans 15 amino acids. As DNA, the CDR3 is TGTGCCTGCCCCCGGGGCGGGAGATGGGTCGGTGAGCAGTTCTTC. Translated: CACPRGGRWVGEQFF.